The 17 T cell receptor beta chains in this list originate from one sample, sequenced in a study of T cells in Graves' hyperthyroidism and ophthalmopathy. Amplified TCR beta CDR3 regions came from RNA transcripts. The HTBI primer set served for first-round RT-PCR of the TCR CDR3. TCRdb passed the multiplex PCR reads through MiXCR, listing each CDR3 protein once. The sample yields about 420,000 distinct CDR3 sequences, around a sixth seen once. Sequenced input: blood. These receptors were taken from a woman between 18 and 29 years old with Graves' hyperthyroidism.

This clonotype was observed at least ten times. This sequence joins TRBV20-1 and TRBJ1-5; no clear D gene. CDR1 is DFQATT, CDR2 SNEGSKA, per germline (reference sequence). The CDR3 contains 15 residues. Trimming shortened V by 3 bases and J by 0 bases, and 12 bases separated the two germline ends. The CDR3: CSASHSGRSNQPQHF. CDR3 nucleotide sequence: TGCAGTGCTAGTCATTCTGGTCGTAGCAATCAGCCCCAGCATTTT.

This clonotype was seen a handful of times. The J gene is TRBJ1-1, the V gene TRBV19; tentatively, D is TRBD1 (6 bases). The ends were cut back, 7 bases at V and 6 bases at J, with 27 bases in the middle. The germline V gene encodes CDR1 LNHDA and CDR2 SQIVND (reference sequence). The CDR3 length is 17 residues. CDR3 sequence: CASTRRGGGYGDSEAFF. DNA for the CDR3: TGTGCCAGTACCCGTAGAGGAGGGGGTTACGGGGACTCTGAAGCTTTCTTT.

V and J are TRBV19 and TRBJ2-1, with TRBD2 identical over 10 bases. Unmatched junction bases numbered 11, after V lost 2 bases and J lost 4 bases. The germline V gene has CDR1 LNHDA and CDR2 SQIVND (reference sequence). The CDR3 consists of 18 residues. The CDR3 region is CASSIRLAGVGLYNEQFF. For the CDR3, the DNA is TGTGCCAGTAGTATAAGGCTAGCGGGAGTCGGGCTGTACAATGAGCAGTTCTTC.

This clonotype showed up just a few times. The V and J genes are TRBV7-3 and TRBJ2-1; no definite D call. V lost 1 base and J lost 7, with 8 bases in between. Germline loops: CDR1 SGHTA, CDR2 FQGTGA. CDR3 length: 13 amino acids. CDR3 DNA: TGTGCCAGCAGCTTAAGTCTTTGGAATGAGCAGTTCTTC. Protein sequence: CASSLSLWNEQFF. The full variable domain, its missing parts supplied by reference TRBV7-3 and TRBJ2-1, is GAGVSQTPSNKVTEKGKYVELRCDPISGHTALYWYRQSLGQGPEFLIYFQGTGAADDSGLPNDRFFAVRPEGSVSTLKIQRTERGDSAVYLCASSLSLWNEQFFGPGTRLTVL.

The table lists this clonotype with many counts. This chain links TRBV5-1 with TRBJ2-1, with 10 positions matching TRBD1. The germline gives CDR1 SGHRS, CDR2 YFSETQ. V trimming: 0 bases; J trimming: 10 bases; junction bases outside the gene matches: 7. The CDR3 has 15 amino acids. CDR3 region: CASSLGGTGVREQFF. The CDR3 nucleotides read TGCGCCAGCAGCTTGGGTGGGACAGGGGTACGGGAGCAGTTCTTC.

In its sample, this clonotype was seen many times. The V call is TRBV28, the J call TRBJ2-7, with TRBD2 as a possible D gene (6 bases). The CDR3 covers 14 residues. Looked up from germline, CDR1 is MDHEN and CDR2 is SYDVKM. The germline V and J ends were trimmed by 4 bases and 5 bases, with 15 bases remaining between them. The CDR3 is CASSSRTIDDEQYF. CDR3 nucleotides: TGTGCCAGCAGTTCTAGGACTATTGACGACGAGCAGTACTTC.

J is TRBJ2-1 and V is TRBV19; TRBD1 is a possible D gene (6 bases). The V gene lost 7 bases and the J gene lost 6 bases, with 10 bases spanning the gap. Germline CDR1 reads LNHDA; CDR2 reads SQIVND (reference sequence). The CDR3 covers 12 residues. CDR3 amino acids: CASTGQSNEQFF. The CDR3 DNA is TGTGCCAGTACCGGACAGTCCAATGAGCAGTTCTTC.

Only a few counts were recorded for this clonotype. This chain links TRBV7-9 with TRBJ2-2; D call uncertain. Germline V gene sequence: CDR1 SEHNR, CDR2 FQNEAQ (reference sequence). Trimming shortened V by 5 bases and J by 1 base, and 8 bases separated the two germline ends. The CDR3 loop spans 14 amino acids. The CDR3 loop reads CASSPTVNTGELFF. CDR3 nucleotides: TGTGCCAGCAGCCCTACAGTGAACACCGGGGAGCTGTTTTTT.

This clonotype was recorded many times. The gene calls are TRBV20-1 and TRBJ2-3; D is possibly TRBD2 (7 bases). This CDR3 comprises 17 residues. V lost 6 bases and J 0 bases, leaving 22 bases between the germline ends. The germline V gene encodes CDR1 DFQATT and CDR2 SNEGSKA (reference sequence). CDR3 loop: CSAILWGGHYSTDTQYF. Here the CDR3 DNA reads TGCAGTGCCATACTCTGGGGGGGCCACTATAGCACAGATACGCAGTATTTT.

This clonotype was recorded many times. CDR3 residues: CASSFATGRPDTQYF. The DNA of the CDR3 is TGTGCCAGCAGTTTCGCGACAGGCCGCCCAGATACGCAGTATTTT. The chain carries TRBV28 and TRBJ2-3, with a weak D call TRBD1 (6 bases). CDR1 is MDHEN and CDR2 is SYDVKM in the germline V gene. The CDR3 contains 15 residues. The V and J ends lost 3 bases and 4 bases respectively, with 14 bases between them.

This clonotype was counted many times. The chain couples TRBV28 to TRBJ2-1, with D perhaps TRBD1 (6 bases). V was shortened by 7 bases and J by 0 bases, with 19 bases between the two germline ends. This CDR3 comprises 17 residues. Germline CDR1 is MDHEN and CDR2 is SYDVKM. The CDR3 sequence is CASNPMQGMSSYNEQFF. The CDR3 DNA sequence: TGTGCCAGCAACCCCATGCAGGGGATGAGCTCCTACAATGAGCAGTTCTTC.

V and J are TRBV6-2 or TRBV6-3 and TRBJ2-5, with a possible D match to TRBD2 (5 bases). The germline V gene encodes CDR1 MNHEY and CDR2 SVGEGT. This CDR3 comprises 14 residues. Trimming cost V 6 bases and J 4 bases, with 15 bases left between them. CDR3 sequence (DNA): TGTGCCAGCAGCTACCGCCCAGGAGGAGAGACCCAGTACTTC. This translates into CASSYRPGGETQYF.

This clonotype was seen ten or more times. CDR3 in amino acids: CASTRLAGSFAYEQYF. CDR3 DNA sequence: TGTGCCAGCACCCGACTAGCGGGGTCGTTTGCCTACGAGCAGTACTTC. The rearrangement joins TRBV28 to TRBJ2-7; 11 nucleotides line up with TRBD2. CDR1 MDHEN and CDR2 SYDVKM come from the germline V gene. V gave up 7 bases and J gave up 2 bases; unmatched junction bases: 10. CDR3 length equals 16 residues.

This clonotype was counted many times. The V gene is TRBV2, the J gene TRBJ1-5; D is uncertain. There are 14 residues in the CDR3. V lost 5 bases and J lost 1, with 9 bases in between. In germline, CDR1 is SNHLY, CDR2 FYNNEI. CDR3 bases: TGTGCCAGCAGTCTTATCGGGAGCAATCAGCCCCAGCATTTT. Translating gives CASSLIGSNQPQHF.

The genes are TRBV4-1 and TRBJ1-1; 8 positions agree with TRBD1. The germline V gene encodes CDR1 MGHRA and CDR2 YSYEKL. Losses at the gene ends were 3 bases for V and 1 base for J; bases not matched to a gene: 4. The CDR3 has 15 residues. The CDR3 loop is CASSQPRGPNTEAFF. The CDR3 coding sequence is TGCGCCAGCAGCCAGCCCAGGGGGCCGAACACTGAAGCTTTCTTT.

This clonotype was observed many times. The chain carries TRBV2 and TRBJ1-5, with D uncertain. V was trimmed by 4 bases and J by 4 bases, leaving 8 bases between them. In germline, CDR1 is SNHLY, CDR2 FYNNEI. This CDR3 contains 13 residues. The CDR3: CASSAWENQPQHF. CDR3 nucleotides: TGTGCCAGCAGTGCTTGGGAGAATCAGCCCCAGCATTTT.

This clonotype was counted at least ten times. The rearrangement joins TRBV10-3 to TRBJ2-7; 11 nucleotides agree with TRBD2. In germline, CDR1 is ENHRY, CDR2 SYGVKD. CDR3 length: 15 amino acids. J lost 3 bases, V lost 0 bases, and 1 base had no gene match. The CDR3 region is CAISESTSGSYEQYF. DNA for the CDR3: TGTGCCATCAGTGAGTCAACTAGCGGGAGCTACGAGCAGTACTTC.